A selection of T cell receptor beta chains follows, all from one sample in a study of cytomegalovirus exposure and HLA in healthy donors. The repertoire was sequenced with immunoSEQ multiplex PCR; TCRdb's copy has only in-frame clones and lacks some. The data contain 250,000 to 400,000 clones, 88% of them singletons. Input material: PBMCs. Receptors were obtained from a man aged 25-45 years in good health and CMV-seronegative. Both conserved end residues are part of each CDR3. The D gene is left open where the match is weak. Size is omitted from some rows. Given values are once, few, many or a class for expanded clones.

>TRBD2|TRBJ2-7|-|TRBV27
CASSLFGRLAGVYEQYF
TGTGCCAGCAGTTTATTCGGTCGCCTAGCGGGGGTATACGAGCAGTACTTC
>TRBD1|TRBJ1-2|-|TRBV19
CASEVPGGAGGYTF
TGTGCCAGTGAGGTACCAGGGGGCGCGGGCGGCTACACCTTC
>-|TRBJ1-5|-|TRBV7-2
CASSLAPGSNQPQHF
TGTGCCAGCAGCTTAGCGCCAGGGAGCAATCAGCCCCAGCATTTT
>-|TRBJ1-5|-|TRBV15
CATSRDRGADSNQPQHF
TGTGCCACCAGCAGAGATAGGGGCGCAGATAGCAATCAGCCCCAGCATTTT
>TRBD1|TRBJ2-3|once|TRBV15
CATSRDVGGTGGTDTQYF
TGTGCCACCAGCAGAGATGTTGGCGGGACAGGGGGCACAGATACGCAGTATTTT
>TRBD2|TRBJ2-3|once|TRBV6-1
CASSDGGGTDTQYF
TGTGCCAGCAGTGACGGGGGGGGTACAGATACGCAGTATTTT
>-|TRBJ1-2|-|TRBV19
CASSKLRDSFNYGYTF
TGTGCCAGTAGTAAGTTGAGGGACTCTTTCAACTATGGCTACACCTTC
>-|TRBJ1-6|few|TRBV2
CASSPQQATIGSPLHF
TGTGCCAGCAGCCCCCAACAGGCCACTATCGGGTCACCCCTCCACTTT
>-|TRBJ1-1|-|TRBV4-1
CASSQAPQGSTEAFF
TGCGCCAGCAGCCAAGCCCCACAGGGATCCACTGAAGCTTTCTTT
>TRBD1|TRBJ1-1|-|TRBV5-4
CASSSEGAPNTEAFF
TGTGCCAGCAGCTCGGAGGGGGCTCCCAACACTGAAGCTTTCTTT
>TRBD1|TRBJ2-3|-|TRBV27
CASSSGQGVTDTQYF
TGTGCCAGCAGTTCCGGACAGGGGGTAACAGATACGCAGTATTTT
>TRBD1|TRBJ1-2|-|TRBV9
CASSMLGQGPGYTF
TGTGCCAGCAGCATGCTGGGACAGGGGCCCGGCTACACCTTC
>-|TRBJ1-6|-|TRBV5-1
CASSLDAGYNSPLHF
TGCGCCAGCAGCTTGGATGCGGGTTATAATTCACCCCTCCACTTT
>TRBD2|TRBJ2-5|-|TRBV30
CAWSVASGLQETQYF
TGTGCCTGGAGTGTTGCTAGCGGACTACAAGAGACCCAGTACTTC
>-|TRBJ1-2|-|TRBV7-6
CASSLDIGAGYGYTF
TGTGCCAGCAGCTTAGATATTGGGGCCGGGTATGGCTACACCTTC
>-|TRBJ1-1|-|TRBV5-4
CASSLEREKTEAFF
TGTGCCAGCAGCCTCGAAAGGGAGAAGACTGAAGCTTTCTTT
>TRBD1|TRBJ1-6|-|TRBV7-6
CASSPGGANSPLHF
TGTGCCAGCAGTCCAGGGGGCGCAAATTCACCCCTCCACTTT
>TRBD2|TRBJ2-1|-|TRBV4-1
CASSTRGRGVDEQFF
TGCGCCAGCAGCACCCGGGGGCGGGGGGTGGATGAGCAGTTCTTC
>-|TRBJ2-7|once|TRBV18
CASSPMGQRVLYNIYEQYF
TGTGCCAGCTCACCAATGGGGCAGAGAGTTTTATATAACATCTACGAGCAGTACTTC
>-|TRBJ2-5|-|TRBV7-9
CASSRPAEPQETQYF
TGTGCCAGCAGTAGGCCTGCGGAACCCCAAGAGACCCAGTACTTC
>-|TRBJ2-7|-|TRBV11-2
CASSLTGTSSYEQYF
TGTGCCAGCAGCCTGACAGGGACTAGCTCCTACGAGCAGTACTTC
>TRBD1|TRBJ2-7|-|TRBV11-2
CASSRDLGQGAYEQYF
TGTGCCAGCAGCCGCGATTTAGGACAGGGGGCTTACGAGCAGTACTTC
>TRBD1|TRBJ1-2|-|TRBV15
CATSVQGMGGYTF
TGTGCCACCAGCGTACAGGGGATGGGCGGCTACACCTTC
>-|TRBJ1-2|-|TRBV29-1
CSVEDRQIDYGYTF
TGCAGCGTTGAAGATCGACAGATTGACTATGGCTACACCTTC
>TRBD2|TRBJ2-7|-|TRBV19
CASRDGGSGAYEQYF
TGTGCCAGTAGGGACGGGGGGAGCGGGGCCTACGAGCAGTACTTC
>-|TRBJ1-6|-|TRBV5-4
CASSLEGQGRSPLHF
TGTGCCAGCAGCTTGGAGGGGCAGGGGAGATCACCCCTCCACTTT
>TRBD1|TRBJ2-5|-|TRBV7-7
CASSLQGVETQYF
TGTGCCAGCAGCTTGCAGGGGGTGGAGACCCAGTACTTC
>-|TRBJ2-3|-|TRBV11-2
CASSSFTDTQYF
TGTGCCAGCAGCTCCTTCACAGATACGCAGTATTTT
>TRBD1|TRBJ1-1|once|TRBV6-1
CASKKTGVDTEAFF
TGTGCCAGCAAAAAGACAGGGGTTGACACTGAAGCTTTCTTT
>TRBD1|TRBJ1-1|-|TRBV6-5
CASSLNRGYMNTEAFF
TGTGCCAGCAGTTTAAACAGGGGATACATGAACACTGAAGCTTTCTTT
>TRBD1|TRBJ2-7|-|TRBV4-1
CASSQYSRQGSEQYF
TGCGCCAGCAGCCAATATAGCCGACAGGGTTCCGAGCAGTACTTC
>TRBD2|TRBJ2-2|-|TRBV7-2
CASSPRAGGAGTGELFF
TGTGCCAGCAGCCCCAGAGCGGGGGGAGCGGGCACCGGGGAGCTGTTTTTT
>TRBD2|TRBJ2-3|-|TRBV19
CASKAGGPDTQYF
TGTGCCAGCAAAGCGGGGGGGCCAGATACGCAGTATTTT
>TRBD1|TRBJ1-2|-|TRBV5-1
CASIPQPTGTAYGYTF
TGCGCCAGCATCCCTCAACCCACCGGGACAGCCTATGGCTACACCTTC
>-|TRBJ2-7|-|TRBV2
CASSRGYEQYF
TGTGCCAGCAGTCGAGGATACGAGCAGTACTTC